This entry lists 11 T cell receptor beta chains sequenced from one sample in a study of T cell responses to AZD1222 COVID-19 vaccine. Generated by immunoSEQ multiplex PCR, the TCRdb table keeps only in-frame clones and is missing some. The sample has around 150,000 clones; approximately 88% are singletons. Sequencing was performed on peripheral blood, taken 28 days after the second AZD1222 dose. These TCRs come from an adult who received the AZD1222 COVID-19 vaccine.

V usage is TRBV2 and J usage is TRBJ2-1, with TRBD2 identical over 8 bases. The V gene end was trimmed by 4 bases and the J gene end by 6 bases; junction bases not matched to a gene: 11. This CDR3 comprises 16 residues. Germline V gene lookup returns CDR1 SNHLY and CDR2 FYNNEI. CDR3 DNA: TGTGCCAGCAGTGCTGTTACTAGCGGCAAAACCAATGAGCAGTTCTTC. This translates into CASSAVTSGKTNEQFF.

The CDR3 region is CATSSPVDRSYEQYF. CDR3 in DNA: TGTGCCACCAGCAGTCCAGTAGATCGGTCCTACGAGCAGTACTTC. The chain carries TRBV15 and TRBJ2-7; D remains ambiguous. Germline lookup yields CDR1 LNHNV and CDR2 YYDKDF (reference sequence). The CDR3 covers 15 residues. V gave up 3 bases and J gave up 1 base, with 13 bases separating them.

This clone was seen a single time. This chain's CDR3 is CASSGQGINEKLFF. In nucleotides, the CDR3 is TGTGCCAGCAGCGGACAGGGGATTAATGAAAAACTGTTTTTT. The chain carries TRBV13 and TRBJ1-4, with 9 bases aligning to TRBD1. Germline assignment: CDR1 PRHDT and CDR2 FYEKMQ (reference sequence). V lost 5 bases to trimming and J lost 4 bases; unmatched junction nucleotides: 2. CDR3 length: 14 residues.

The genes are TRBV4-1 and TRBJ1-3; TRBD1 is a possible D gene (6 bases). Germline CDR1 MGHRA, CDR2 YSYEKL. The CDR3 runs to 17 residues. Trimming cost V 0 bases and J 8 bases, with 20 bases left between them. The chain's CDR3 is CASSQERVGGSVHTIYF. Written as DNA, the CDR3 is TGCGCCAGCAGCCAAGAACGGGTCGGGGGCTCGGTACACACCATATATTTT.

V is TRBV5-1 and J is TRBJ1-2; perhaps TRBD1 as D (6 bases). The CDR3 totals 13 residues. The ends were cut back, 6 bases at V and 5 bases at J, with 14 bases in the middle. Germline assignment: CDR1 SGHRS and CDR2 YFSETQ. The CDR3 loop is CASTGGLGYGYTF. The CDR3 coding sequence is TGCGCCAGCACCGGGGGGCTGGGGTATGGCTACACCTTC.

V usage is TRBV7-9 and J usage is TRBJ1-6, with 7 bases lining up with TRBD1. V was clipped by 3 bases and J by 4 bases; unmatched bases: 9. This CDR3 spans 17 amino acids. From germline, CDR1 is SEHNR and CDR2 FQNEAQ (reference sequence). CDR3 coding DNA: TGTGCCAGCAGCTTCGTGACAGGGAGGGCTTATAATTCACCCCTCCACTTT. Translated: CASSFVTGRAYNSPLHF.

The chain employs TRBV2 and TRBJ1-5; D perhaps matches TRBD1 (5 bases). The CDR3 totals 13 residues. Per germline, CDR1 SNHLY and CDR2 FYNNEI. V was clipped by 6 bases and J by 4 bases, with 10 bases between them. Here the CDR3 reads CASRGGMNQPQHF. The CDR3 nucleotides read TGTGCCAGCAGGGGGGGGATGAATCAGCCCCAGCATTTT.

V usage is TRBV19 and J usage is TRBJ2-7, with 14 nucleotides matching TRBD2. The CDR3 spans 21 residues. Trimming cost V 3 bases and J 2 bases; bases outside gene matches: 18. Germline-derived CDR1 and CDR2 are LNHDA and SQIVND (reference sequence). The CDR3 DNA reads TGTGCCAGTAGTATTGGGAGGACTAGCGGGGGGCCCAATGCCATCCCCTACGAGCAGTACTTC. It yields the protein CASSIGRTSGGPNAIPYEQYF.

This sequence joins TRBV5-8 and TRBJ2-7; D is unresolved. Germline loops: CDR1 SGHTS, CDR2 YDEGEE. The CDR3 spans 15 residues. Trimming pared 3 bases from V and 6 bases from J, leaving 19 bases between. The CDR3 region is CASSSEWKAGPEQYF. Written as DNA, the CDR3 is TGTGCCAGCAGCTCCGAATGGAAGGCAGGCCCCGAGCAGTACTTC.

This clone was found once. The chain couples TRBV4-2 to TRBJ2-2; weak D call: TRBD2 (6 bases). CDR3 length: 15 residues. CDR1 and CDR2 from the germline V gene are LGHNA and YNFKEQ. Trimming took 1 base from V and 3 from J, leaving 9 bases between them. The CDR3: CASSQGGAYTGELFF. Written as DNA, the CDR3 is TGTGCCAGCAGCCAAGGCGGGGCCTACACCGGGGAGCTGTTTTTT.

The V and J genes are TRBV6-1 and TRBJ2-1; TRBD1 agrees at 7 bases. In germline, CDR1 is MNHNS, CDR2 SASEGT. Trimming at V came to 6 bases and at J to 8 bases, leaving 4 bases not matched to a gene. The CDR3 has 12 amino acids. The CDR3 nucleotides read TGTGCCAGCAGCTACGACAGGGATGAGCAGTTCTTC. Its protein is CASSYDRDEQFF.